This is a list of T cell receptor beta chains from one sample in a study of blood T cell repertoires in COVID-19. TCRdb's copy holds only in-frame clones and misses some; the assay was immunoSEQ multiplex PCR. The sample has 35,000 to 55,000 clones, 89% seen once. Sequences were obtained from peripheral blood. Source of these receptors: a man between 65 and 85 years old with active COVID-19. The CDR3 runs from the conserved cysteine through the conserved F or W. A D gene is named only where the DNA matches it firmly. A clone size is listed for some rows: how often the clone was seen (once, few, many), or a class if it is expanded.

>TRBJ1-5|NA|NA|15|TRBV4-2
CASSQLGGVNQPQHF
TGTGCCAGCAGCCAATTGGGGGGGGTCAATCAGCCCCAGCATTTT
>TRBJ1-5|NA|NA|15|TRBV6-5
CASSYDGFGNQPQHF
TGTGCCAGCAGTTACGACGGGTTCGGCAATCAGCCCCAGCATTTT
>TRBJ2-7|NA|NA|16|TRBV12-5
CASGLVRWGRLLGQYF
TGTGCTAGTGGTTTGGTCCGATGGGGGCGGCTCCTTGGGCAGTACTTC
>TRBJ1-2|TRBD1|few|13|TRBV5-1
CASKFMDRDGYTF
TGCGCCAGCAAATTTATGGACAGGGATGGCTACACCTTC
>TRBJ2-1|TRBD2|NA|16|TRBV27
CASSLFYGGGYNEQFF
TGTGCCAGCAGTTTATTTTACGGCGGGGGCTACAATGAGCAGTTCTTC
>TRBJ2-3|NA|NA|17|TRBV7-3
CASSLVLQGSLGDTQYF
TGTGCCAGCAGCCTAGTTCTTCAGGGGAGTTTGGGAGATACGCAGTATTTT
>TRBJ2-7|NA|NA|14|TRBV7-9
CASGKGQGLKEQYF
TGTGCCAGCGGAAAGGGGCAGGGGCTAAAAGAGCAGTACTTC
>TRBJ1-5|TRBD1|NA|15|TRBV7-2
CASSPVTGGHQPQHF
TGTGCCAGCAGCCCCGTGACAGGGGGCCATCAGCCCCAGCATTTT
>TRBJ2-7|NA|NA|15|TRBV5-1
CASSPTGLTSYEQYF
TGCGCCAGCAGCCCAACGGGACTGACGTCCTACGAGCAGTACTTC
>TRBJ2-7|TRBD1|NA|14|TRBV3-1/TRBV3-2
CASSRTGETYEQYF
TGTGCCAGCAGCCGGACAGGGGAGACGTACGAGCAGTACTTC
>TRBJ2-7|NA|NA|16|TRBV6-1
CASSEALRDSSYEQYF
TGTGCCAGCAGTGAAGCGCTGCGGGACAGCTCCTACGAGCAGTACTTC
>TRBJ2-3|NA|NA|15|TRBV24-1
CATSDPRGVTDTQYF
TGTGCCACCAGTGATCCCAGGGGGGTCACAGATACGCAGTATTTT
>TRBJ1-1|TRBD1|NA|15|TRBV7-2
CASNLRGTGRFGAFF
TGTGCCAGCAACCTTAGGGGGACAGGGCGGTTTGGCGCTTTCTTT
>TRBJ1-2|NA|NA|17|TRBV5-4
CASSIVRTGRGNYGYTF
TGTGCCAGCAGCATTGTGAGAACGGGCCGGGGGAACTATGGCTACACCTTC
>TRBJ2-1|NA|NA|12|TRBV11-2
CASSSPGGEQFF
TGTGCCAGCAGCTCCCCCGGGGGTGAGCAGTTCTTC
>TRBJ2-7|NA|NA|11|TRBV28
CASSLQVEQYF
TGTGCCAGCAGTTTACAGGTCGAGCAGTACTTC
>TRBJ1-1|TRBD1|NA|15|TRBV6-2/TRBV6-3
CASSYARGRNTEAFF
TGTGCCAGCAGTTACGCCAGGGGGAGGAACACTGAAGCTTTCTTT
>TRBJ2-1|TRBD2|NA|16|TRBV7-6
CASSLVGTRGVGEQFF
TGTGCCAGCAGCTTAGTAGGGACTAGAGGGGTGGGTGAGCAGTTCTTC
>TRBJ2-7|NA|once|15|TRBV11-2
CASSLGGRGYYEQYF
TGTGCCAGCAGCTTAGGGGGCAGGGGCTACTACGAGCAGTACTTC
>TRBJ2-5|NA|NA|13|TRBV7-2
CASSFGQQETQYF
TGTGCCAGCAGCTTTGGACAGCAAGAGACCCAGTACTTC
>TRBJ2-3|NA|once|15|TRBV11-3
CASSLLVGGQDTQYF
TGTGCCAGCAGCTTATTAGTGGGGGGGCAAGATACGCAGTATTTT
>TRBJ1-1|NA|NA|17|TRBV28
CASSFEPTGRGGAEAFF
TGTGCCAGCAGTTTTGAGCCCACGGGACGGGGGGGAGCTGAAGCTTTCTTT
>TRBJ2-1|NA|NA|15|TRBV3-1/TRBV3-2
CASSQFPLSYNEQFF
TGTGCCAGCAGCCAATTCCCTCTCTCCTACAATGAGCAGTTCTTC
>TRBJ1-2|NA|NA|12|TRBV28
CASSFRGGGYTF
TGTGCCAGCAGTTTCAGGGGTGGTGGCTACACCTTC
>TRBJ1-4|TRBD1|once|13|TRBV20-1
CSASGQGSEKLFF
TGCAGTGCTAGTGGACAGGGAAGTGAAAAACTGTTTTTT
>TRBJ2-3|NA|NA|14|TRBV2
CASSELAAAYTQYF
TGTGCCAGCAGTGAATTAGCTGCCGCATATACGCAGTATTTT
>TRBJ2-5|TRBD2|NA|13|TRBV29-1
CSVPGGRAETQYF
TGCAGCGTTCCGGGAGGCAGGGCAGAGACCCAGTACTTC
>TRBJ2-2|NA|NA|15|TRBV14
CASRRTDMNTGELFF
TGTGCCAGCAGGCGGACGGACATGAACACCGGGGAGCTGTTTTTT
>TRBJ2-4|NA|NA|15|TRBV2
CASSDAEGSKNIQYF
TGTGCCAGCAGTGACGCGGAGGGTTCCAAAAACATTCAGTACTTC
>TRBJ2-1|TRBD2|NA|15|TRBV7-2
CASSLGTSGGTEQFF
TGTGCCAGCAGCCTGGGGACTAGCGGGGGGACGGAGCAGTTCTTC
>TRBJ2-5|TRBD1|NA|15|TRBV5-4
CASSTKTGDQETQYF
TGTGCCAGCAGTACAAAAACAGGGGACCAAGAGACCCAGTACTTC
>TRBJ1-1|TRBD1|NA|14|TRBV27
CASSFFAGQGEAFF
TGTGCCAGCAGTTTTTTCGCGGGACAGGGAGAAGCTTTCTTT
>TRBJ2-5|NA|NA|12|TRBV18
CASSSVGETQYF
TGTGCCAGCTCATCGGTTGGAGAGACCCAGTACTTC
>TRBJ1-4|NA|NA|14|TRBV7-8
CASSRDSYNEKLFF
TGTGCCAGCAGCCGAGACAGCTATAATGAAAAACTGTTTTTT
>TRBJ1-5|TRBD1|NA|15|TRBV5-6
CASSTGQTSNQPQHF
TGTGCCAGCAGCACGGGACAGACTAGCAATCAGCCCCAGCATTTT
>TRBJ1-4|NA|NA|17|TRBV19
CASSTSNRGATNEKLFF
TGTGCCAGTAGCACCTCCAATCGCGGGGCAACTAATGAAAAACTGTTTTTT
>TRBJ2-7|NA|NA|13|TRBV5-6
CASSWDREGEQYF
TGTGCCAGCAGCTGGGATCGAGAGGGCGAGCAGTACTTC
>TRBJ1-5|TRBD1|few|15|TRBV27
CASSRGTGSNQPQHF
TGTGCCAGCAGCCGGGGGACAGGGAGCAATCAGCCCCAGCATTTT
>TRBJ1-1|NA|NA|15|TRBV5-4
CASSPSRGRNTEAFF
TGTGCCAGCAGTCCTTCAAGGGGTAGGAACACTGAAGCTTTCTTT
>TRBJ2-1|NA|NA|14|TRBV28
CASSLRPPRGEQFF
TGTGCCAGCAGTTTACGGCCCCCCAGGGGTGAGCAGTTCTTC
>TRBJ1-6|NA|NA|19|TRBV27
CASSSTSDKPISYNSPLHF
TGTGCCAGCAGTTCCACTTCCGACAAGCCTATCTCCTATAATTCACCCCTCCACTTT
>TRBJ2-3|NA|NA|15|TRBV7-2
CASSLSAGTGDTQYF
TGTGCCAGCAGCTTATCGGCGGGGACGGGAGATACGCAGTATTTT